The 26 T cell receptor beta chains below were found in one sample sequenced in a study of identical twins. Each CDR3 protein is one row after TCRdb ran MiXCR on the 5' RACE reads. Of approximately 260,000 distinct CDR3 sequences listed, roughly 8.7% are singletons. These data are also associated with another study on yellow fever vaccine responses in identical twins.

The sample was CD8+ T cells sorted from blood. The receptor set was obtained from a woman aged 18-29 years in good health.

CDR3 sequence (DNA): TGTGCCAGCAGCTTAGACTCGGTTGCTTCTACGAACACTGAAGCTTTCTTT. This translates into CASSLDSVASTNTEAFF. This rearrangement joins TRBV11-1 to TRBJ1-1, with D unclear. The CDR3 is 17 amino acids. Germline CDR1 SGHAT, CDR2 FQDESV (reference sequence). Trimming pared 1 base from V and 1 base from J, leaving 16 bases between.

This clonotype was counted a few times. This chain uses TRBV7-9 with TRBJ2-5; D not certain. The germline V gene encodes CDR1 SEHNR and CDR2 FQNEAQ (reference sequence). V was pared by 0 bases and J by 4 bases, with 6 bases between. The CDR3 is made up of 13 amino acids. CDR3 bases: TGTGCCAGCAGCTTAGCGGGAAGAGAGACCCAGTACTTC. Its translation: CASSLAGRETQYF.

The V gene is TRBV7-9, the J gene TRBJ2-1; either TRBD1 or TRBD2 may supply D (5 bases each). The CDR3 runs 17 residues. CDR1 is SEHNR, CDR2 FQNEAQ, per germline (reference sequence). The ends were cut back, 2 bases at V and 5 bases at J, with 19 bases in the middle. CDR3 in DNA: TGTGCCAGCAGCTTAAGATTCAATCAGAGGGGAAACAATGAGCAGTTCTTC. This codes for CASSLRFNQRGNNEQFF.

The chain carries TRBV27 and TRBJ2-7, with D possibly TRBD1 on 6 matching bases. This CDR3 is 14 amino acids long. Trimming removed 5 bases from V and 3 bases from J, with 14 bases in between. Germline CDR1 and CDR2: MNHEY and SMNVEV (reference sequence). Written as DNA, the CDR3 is TGTGCCAGCAGTCCGCTACAGGGTTTCTACGAGCAGTACTTC. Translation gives CASSPLQGFYEQYF.

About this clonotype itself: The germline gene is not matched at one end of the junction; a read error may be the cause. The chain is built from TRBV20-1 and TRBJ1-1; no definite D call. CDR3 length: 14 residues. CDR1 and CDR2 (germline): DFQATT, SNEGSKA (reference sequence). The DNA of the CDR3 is TGCAGTGCTAGAGTCGGCGTAGGGAACCCTGAAGCTTTCTTT. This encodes CSARVGVGNPEAFF.

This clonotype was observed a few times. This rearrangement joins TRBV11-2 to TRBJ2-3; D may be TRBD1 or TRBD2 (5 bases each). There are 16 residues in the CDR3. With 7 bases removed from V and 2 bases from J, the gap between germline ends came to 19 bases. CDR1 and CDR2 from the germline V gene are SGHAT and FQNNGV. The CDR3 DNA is TGTGCCAGCACCATAGCCCCGGGGCAGACCACAGATACGCAGTATTTT. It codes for CASTIAPGQTTDTQYF.

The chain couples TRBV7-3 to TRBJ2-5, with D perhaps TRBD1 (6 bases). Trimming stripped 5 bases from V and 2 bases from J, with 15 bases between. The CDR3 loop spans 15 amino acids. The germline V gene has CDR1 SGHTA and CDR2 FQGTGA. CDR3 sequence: CASSPGGGGQETQYF. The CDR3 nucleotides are TGTGCCAGCAGCCCCGGTGGGGGCGGGCAAGAGACCCAGTACTTC.

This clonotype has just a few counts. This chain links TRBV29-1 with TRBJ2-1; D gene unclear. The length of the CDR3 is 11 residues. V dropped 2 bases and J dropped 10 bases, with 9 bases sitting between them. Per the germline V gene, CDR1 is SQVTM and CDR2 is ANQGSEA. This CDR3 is CSVEPAGEQFF. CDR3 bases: TGCAGCGTTGAACCCGCCGGGGAGCAGTTCTTC.

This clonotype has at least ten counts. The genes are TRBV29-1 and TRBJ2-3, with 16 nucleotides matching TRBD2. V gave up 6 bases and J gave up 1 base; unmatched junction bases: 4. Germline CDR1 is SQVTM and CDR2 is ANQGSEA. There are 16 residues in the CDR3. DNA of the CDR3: TGCAGCGTGGCCGGGACTAGCGGGAGGGGCACAGATACGCAGTATTTT. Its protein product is CSVAGTSGRGTDTQYF.

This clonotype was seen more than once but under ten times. Written as DNA, the CDR3 is TGCAGTGCTAGAGATCACCAGGTGCTAAGCTCTGGGGCCAACGTCCTGACTTTC. Translated: CSARDHQVLSSGANVLTF. This chain uses TRBV20-1 with TRBJ2-6; D is ambiguous. V lost 0 bases, J lost 0 bases, and 15 bases lay in between. Germline V gives CDR1 DFQATT, CDR2 SNEGSKA (reference sequence). CDR3 length equals 18 residues.

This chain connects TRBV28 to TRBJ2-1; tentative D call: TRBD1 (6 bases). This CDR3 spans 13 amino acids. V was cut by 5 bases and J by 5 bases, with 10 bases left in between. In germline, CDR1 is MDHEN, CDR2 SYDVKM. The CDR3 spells CASSRDTDNEQFF. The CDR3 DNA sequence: TGTGCCAGCAGTCGGGACACCGACAATGAGCAGTTCTTC.

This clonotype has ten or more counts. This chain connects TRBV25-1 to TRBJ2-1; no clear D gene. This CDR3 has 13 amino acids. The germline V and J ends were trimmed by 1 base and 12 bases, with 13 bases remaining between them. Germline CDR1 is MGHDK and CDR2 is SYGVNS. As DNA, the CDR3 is TGTGCCAGCAGTGAATCCCCTGGGGTCTGGCAGTTCTTC. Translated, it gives CASSESPGVWQFF.

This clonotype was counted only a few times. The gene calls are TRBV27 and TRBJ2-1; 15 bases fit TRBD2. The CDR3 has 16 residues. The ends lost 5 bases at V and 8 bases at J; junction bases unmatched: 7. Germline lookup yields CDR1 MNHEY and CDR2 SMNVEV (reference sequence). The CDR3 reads CASSPPGLAGGDEQFF. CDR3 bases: TGTGCCAGCAGTCCCCCGGGACTAGCGGGAGGAGATGAGCAGTTCTTC.

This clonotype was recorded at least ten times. DNA for the CDR3: TGCGCCAGCACCCCGACTAGCGGGTTGGTCGGGGAGCTGTTTTTT. This encodes CASTPTSGLVGELFF. The chain links TRBV4-3 to TRBJ2-2, with 10 bases aligning to TRBD2. V lost 7 bases and J lost 7; bases outside the gene matches: 9. From germline, CDR1 is LGHNA and CDR2 YSLEER. CDR3 length: 15 residues.

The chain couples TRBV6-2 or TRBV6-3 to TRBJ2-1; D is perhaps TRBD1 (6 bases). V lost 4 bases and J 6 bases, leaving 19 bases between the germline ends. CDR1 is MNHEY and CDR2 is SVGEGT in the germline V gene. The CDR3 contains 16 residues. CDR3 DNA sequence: TGTGCCAGCAGTTTGCTTGGGGGCGCCGGCAGCAATGAGCAGTTCTTC. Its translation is CASSLLGGAGSNEQFF.

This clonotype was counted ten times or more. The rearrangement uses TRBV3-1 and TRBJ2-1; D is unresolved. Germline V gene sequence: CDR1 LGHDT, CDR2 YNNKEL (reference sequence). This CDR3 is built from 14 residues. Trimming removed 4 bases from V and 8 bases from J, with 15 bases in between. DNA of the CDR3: TGTGCCAGCAGCCCCAGCCTCACCCCGGATGAGCAGTTCTTC. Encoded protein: CASSPSLTPDEQFF.

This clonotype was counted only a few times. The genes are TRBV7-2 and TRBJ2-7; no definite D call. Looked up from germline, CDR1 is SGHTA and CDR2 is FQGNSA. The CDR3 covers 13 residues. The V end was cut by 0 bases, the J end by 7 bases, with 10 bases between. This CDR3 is CASSLANSWEQYF. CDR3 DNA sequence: TGTGCCAGCAGCTTAGCAAACTCATGGGAGCAGTACTTC.

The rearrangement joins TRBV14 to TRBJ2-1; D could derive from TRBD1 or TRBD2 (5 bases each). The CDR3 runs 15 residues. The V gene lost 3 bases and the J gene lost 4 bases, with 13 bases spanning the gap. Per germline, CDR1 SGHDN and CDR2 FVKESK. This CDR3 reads CASSQGRDYYNEQFF. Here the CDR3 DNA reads TGTGCCAGCAGCCAGGGACGGGATTATTACAATGAGCAGTTCTTC.

The CDR3 sequence: CASSSGGGFNEKLFF. The CDR3 DNA follows: TGTGCCAGCAGTAGCGGGGGAGGCTTCAATGAAAAACTGTTTTTT. The V gene is TRBV12-3 or TRBV12-4, the J gene TRBJ1-4; tentatively, D is TRBD1 (5 bases). The CDR3 extends over 15 amino acids. Trimming shortened V by 5 bases and J by 5 bases, and 15 bases separated the two germline ends.

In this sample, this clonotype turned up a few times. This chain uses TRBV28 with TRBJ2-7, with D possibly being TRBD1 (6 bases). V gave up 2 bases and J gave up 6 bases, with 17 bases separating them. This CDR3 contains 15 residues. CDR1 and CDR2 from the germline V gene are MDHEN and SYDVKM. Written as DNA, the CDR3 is TGTGCCAGCAGTTTACTTGCAGGGGCCCTCGGCGAGCAGTACTTC. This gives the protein CASSLLAGALGEQYF.

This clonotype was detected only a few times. The CDR3 nucleotides are TGTGCCAGCAGCGCCGTCGACACTGAAGCTTTCTTT. This sequence encodes CASSAVDTEAFF. The genes are TRBV4-2 and TRBJ1-1; D is unresolved. This CDR3 spans 12 amino acids. With 5 bases removed from V and 3 bases from J, the gap between germline ends came to 7 bases. CDR1 and CDR2 (germline): LGHNA, YNFKEQ.

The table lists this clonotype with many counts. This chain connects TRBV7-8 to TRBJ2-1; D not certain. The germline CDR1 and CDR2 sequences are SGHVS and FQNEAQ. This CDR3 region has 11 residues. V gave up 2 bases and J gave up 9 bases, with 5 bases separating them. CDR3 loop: CASSLSSEQFF. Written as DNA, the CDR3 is TGTGCCAGCAGCTTAAGTAGTGAGCAGTTCTTC.

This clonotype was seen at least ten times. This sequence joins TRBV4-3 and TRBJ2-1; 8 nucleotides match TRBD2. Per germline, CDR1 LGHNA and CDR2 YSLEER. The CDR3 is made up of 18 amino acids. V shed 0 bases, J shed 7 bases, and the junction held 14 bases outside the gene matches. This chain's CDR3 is CASSQDSSAGGGGNEQFF. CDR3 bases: TGCGCCAGCAGCCAAGATTCGTCCGCGGGAGGAGGAGGGAATGAGCAGTTCTTC.

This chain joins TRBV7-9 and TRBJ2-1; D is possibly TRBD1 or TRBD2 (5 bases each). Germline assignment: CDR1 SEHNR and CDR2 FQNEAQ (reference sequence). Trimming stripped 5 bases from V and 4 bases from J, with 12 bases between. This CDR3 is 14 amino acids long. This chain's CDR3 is CASSAPGAYNEQFF. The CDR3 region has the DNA TGTGCCAGCAGCGCCCCCGGGGCATACAATGAGCAGTTCTTC. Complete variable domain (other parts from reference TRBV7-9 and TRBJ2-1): DTGVSQNPRHKITKRGQNVTFRCDPISEHNRLYWYRQTLGQGPEFLTYFQNEAQLEKSRLLSDRFSAERPKGSFSTLEIQRTEQGDSAMYLCASSAPGAYNEQFFGPGTRLTVL.

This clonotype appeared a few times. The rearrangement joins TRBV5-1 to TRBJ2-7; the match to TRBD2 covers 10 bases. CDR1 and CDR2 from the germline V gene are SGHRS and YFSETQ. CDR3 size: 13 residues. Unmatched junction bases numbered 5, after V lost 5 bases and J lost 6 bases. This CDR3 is CASRDSGGIEQYF. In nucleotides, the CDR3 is TGCGCCAGCAGGGATAGCGGGGGGATCGAGCAGTACTTC.

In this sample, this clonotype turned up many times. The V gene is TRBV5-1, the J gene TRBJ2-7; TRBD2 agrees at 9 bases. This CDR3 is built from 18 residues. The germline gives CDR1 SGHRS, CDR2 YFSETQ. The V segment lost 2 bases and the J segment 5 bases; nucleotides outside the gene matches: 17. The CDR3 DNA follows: TGCGCCAGCAGCTTAAAAGACACTTCCAGCGGGGGGACCCACGAGCAGTACTTC. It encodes CASSLKDTSSGGTHEQYF.